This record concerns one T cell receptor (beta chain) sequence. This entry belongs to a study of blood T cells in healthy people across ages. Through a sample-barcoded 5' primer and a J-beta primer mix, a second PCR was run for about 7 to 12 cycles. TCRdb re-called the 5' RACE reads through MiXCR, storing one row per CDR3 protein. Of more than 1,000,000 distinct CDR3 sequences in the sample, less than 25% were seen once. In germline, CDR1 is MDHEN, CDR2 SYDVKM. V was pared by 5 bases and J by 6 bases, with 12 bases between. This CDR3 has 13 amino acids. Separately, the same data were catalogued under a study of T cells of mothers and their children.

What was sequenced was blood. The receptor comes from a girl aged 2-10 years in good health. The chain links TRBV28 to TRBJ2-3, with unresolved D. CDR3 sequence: CASSRIDGDTQYF. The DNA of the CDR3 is TGTGCCAGCAGTCGAATCGACGGGGATACGCAGTATTTT.